One T cell receptor (beta chain) is described in this entry. Assay used: immunoSEQ multiplex PCR; TCRdb lists only in-frame clones, some missing. The sample lists approximately 88,000 clones, nearly 95% seen once, with roughly 1.1% in the top ten. This record comes from a study of T cell changes during pregnancy in multiple sclerosis. The CDR3 has 16 residues. Trimming removed 1 base from V and 1 base from J; junction bases left unmatched: 10. Germline V CDR1 and CDR2: GTSNPN, SVGIG (reference sequence). The clonotype comes from a female donor with multiple sclerosis, enrolled in a pregnancy study. This sample comprised peripheral blood, obtained in the second trimester of pregnancy. This sequence joins TRBV30 and TRBJ2-7; TRBD2 agrees at 7 bases. The CDR3 region is CAWSGPPAGESYEQYF. The CDR3, as DNA: TGTGCCTGGAGTGGACCCCCGGCGGGAGAATCCTACGAGCAGTACTTC. Full variable domain (missing parts from reference TRBV30 and TRBJ2-7): SQTIHQWPATLVQPVGSPLSLECTVEGTSNPNLYWYRQAAGRGLQLLFYSVGIGQISSEVPQNLSASRPQDRQFILSSKKLLLSDSGFYLCAWSGPPAGESYEQYFGPGTRLTVT.